This is a list of T cell receptor beta chains from one sample in a study of regulatory T cells in long-lasting Graves disease. TCRdb called the multiplex PCR reads again in MiXCR, with one record for every CDR3 protein. The sample carries about 560,000 distinct CDR3 sequences, about 16% recorded once. The same data also contributed to another study, on T cells in Graves' hyperthyroidism and ophthalmopathy.

The starting material was peripheral blood mononuclear cells (PBMCs), obtained at new diagnosis, from a patient treated with antithyroid drugs. These receptors were taken from a man between 18 and 29 years old with Graves disease. Both conserved end residues are trimmed from each CDR3. Fields, in order: clone size, J gene, V gene, D gene, CDR3 protein. D genes are given only for firm matches. Clone sizes are given selectively: once, few, many, or a class where the clone is expanded.

clone_size: many; j_call: TRBJ1-5; v_call: TRBV3-1; d_call: -; cdr3_aa: ASSQDLQGGQPQH
clone_size: -; j_call: TRBJ1-1; v_call: TRBV30; d_call: -; cdr3_aa: AWSVESNTEAF
clone_size: few; j_call: TRBJ2-7; v_call: TRBV5-1; d_call: -; cdr3_aa: ASSLTRTNEQY
clone_size: -; j_call: TRBJ2-7; v_call: TRBV5-1; d_call: TRBD2; cdr3_aa: ASSLLLAGGPLEQY
clone_size: few; j_call: TRBJ2-7; v_call: TRBV6-1; d_call: TRBD2; cdr3_aa: ASSVETSGLGSYEQY
clone_size: -; j_call: TRBJ2-1; v_call: TRBV20-1; d_call: TRBD2; cdr3_aa: SGYERESYNEQF
clone_size: few; j_call: TRBJ2-1; v_call: TRBV29-1; d_call: TRBD2; cdr3_aa: SVETYTSGRGNEQF
clone_size: -; j_call: TRBJ1-4; v_call: TRBV13; d_call: -; cdr3_aa: ASSTFKTARKLF
clone_size: few; j_call: TRBJ2-2; v_call: TRBV10-1; d_call: TRBD2; cdr3_aa: ASTLAQPSTGELF
clone_size: -; j_call: TRBJ2-3; v_call: TRBV3-1; d_call: -; cdr3_aa: ASSQTSLDWRVTDTQY
clone_size: -; j_call: TRBJ1-3; v_call: TRBV20-1; d_call: -; cdr3_aa: SARDSSTGRGDTIY
clone_size: many; j_call: TRBJ1-1; v_call: TRBV4-1; d_call: -; cdr3_aa: ASSQRGNTEAF
clone_size: many; j_call: TRBJ2-7; v_call: TRBV7-9; d_call: -; cdr3_aa: ASSLGGYGFNEQY
clone_size: many; j_call: TRBJ2-1; v_call: TRBV28; d_call: TRBD2; cdr3_aa: ASSLWGLAGGSYNEQF
clone_size: many; j_call: TRBJ1-1; v_call: TRBV20-1; d_call: -; cdr3_aa: SAPGFSREAF
clone_size: few; j_call: TRBJ1-1; v_call: TRBV27; d_call: -; cdr3_aa: ASSLYGELEAF
clone_size: many; j_call: TRBJ2-7; v_call: TRBV7-9; d_call: -; cdr3_aa: ASSFLESAYEQY
clone_size: many; j_call: TRBJ2-1; v_call: TRBV3-1; d_call: TRBD2; cdr3_aa: ASSRLAGALGEQF
clone_size: -; j_call: TRBJ1-5; v_call: TRBV12-3/TRBV12-4; d_call: -; cdr3_aa: ASSSRRGQPQH
clone_size: many; j_call: TRBJ2-1; v_call: TRBV20-1; d_call: TRBD2; cdr3_aa: SARASGGSYNEQF
clone_size: many; j_call: TRBJ1-5; v_call: TRBV20-1; d_call: -; cdr3_aa: SASAGEQPQH
clone_size: few; j_call: TRBJ2-7; v_call: TRBV9; d_call: -; cdr3_aa: ASSHRWGDEQY
clone_size: -; j_call: TRBJ2-1; v_call: TRBV15; d_call: TRBD1; cdr3_aa: ATSRGQGDEQF
clone_size: many; j_call: TRBJ2-2; v_call: TRBV2; d_call: -; cdr3_aa: ASGAAGELF
clone_size: -; j_call: TRBJ1-4; v_call: TRBV9; d_call: -; cdr3_aa: ASSVQDSRGEKLV
clone_size: once; j_call: TRBJ1-2; v_call: TRBV6-2/TRBV6-3; d_call: -; cdr3_aa: ASSYPRTEPS
clone_size: many; j_call: TRBJ2-3; v_call: TRBV7-9; d_call: -; cdr3_aa: ASSLLGGASTDTQY
clone_size: -; j_call: TRBJ2-5; v_call: TRBV7-9; d_call: TRBD1; cdr3_aa: ASSPQRAGGETQY
clone_size: many; j_call: TRBJ2-1; v_call: TRBV29-1; d_call: -; cdr3_aa: SVESPLYNEQF
clone_size: many; j_call: TRBJ2-5; v_call: TRBV30; d_call: -; cdr3_aa: AWNYRAGETQY
clone_size: -; j_call: TRBJ1-2; v_call: TRBV20-1; d_call: TRBD1; cdr3_aa: SAPGQGSYGYT
clone_size: many; j_call: TRBJ2-7; v_call: TRBV3-1; d_call: -; cdr3_aa: ASSPLAAEEQY
clone_size: few; j_call: TRBJ1-5; v_call: TRBV6-1; d_call: -; cdr3_aa: ASGEGLINQPQH
clone_size: -; j_call: TRBJ2-7; v_call: TRBV5-1; d_call: TRBD1; cdr3_aa: ASSLEGQARQY
clone_size: -; j_call: TRBJ1-1; v_call: TRBV3-1; d_call: -; cdr3_aa: ASSQGPPGGGNTEAF
clone_size: -; j_call: TRBJ1-2; v_call: TRBV25-1; d_call: -; cdr3_aa: ASRDIYGYT
clone_size: -; j_call: TRBJ2-5; v_call: TRBV20-1; d_call: TRBD2; cdr3_aa: SARQKVAGGPYHLETQY
clone_size: many; j_call: TRBJ2-7; v_call: TRBV12-3/TRBV12-4; d_call: -; cdr3_aa: ASSFRREQY
clone_size: -; j_call: TRBJ1-5; v_call: TRBV10-1; d_call: TRBD1; cdr3_aa: ASGRSRGSVLPQH
clone_size: few; j_call: TRBJ2-2; v_call: TRBV28; d_call: -; cdr3_aa: ASSFVGGRTGELF
clone_size: -; j_call: TRBJ2-1; v_call: TRBV20-1; d_call: TRBD1; cdr3_aa: SAPGQGLYNEQF
clone_size: -; j_call: TRBJ1-5; v_call: TRBV4-1; d_call: -; cdr3_aa: ASSQPQGRLRDQPQH
clone_size: many; j_call: TRBJ2-5; v_call: TRBV7-2; d_call: -; cdr3_aa: ASSPPLKTQY
clone_size: once; j_call: TRBJ1-3; v_call: TRBV5-1; d_call: TRBD1; cdr3_aa: ASSISTGLDSGNTIY
clone_size: -; j_call: TRBJ2-7; v_call: TRBV3-1; d_call: TRBD2; cdr3_aa: ASSHRGSGRAYELY
clone_size: -; j_call: TRBJ1-5; v_call: TRBV28; d_call: -; cdr3_aa: ASSFGQSNQPQH
clone_size: -; j_call: TRBJ2-3; v_call: TRBV20-1; d_call: TRBD2; cdr3_aa: SASGGGVAGEDTQY
clone_size: many; j_call: TRBJ2-2; v_call: TRBV11-3; d_call: -; cdr3_aa: ASSSRTGELF
clone_size: -; j_call: TRBJ2-3; v_call: TRBV7-6; d_call: -; cdr3_aa: ASSVLYFNTRDTQY
clone_size: many; j_call: TRBJ1-4; v_call: TRBV28; d_call: TRBD1; cdr3_aa: ASSLGTGGADEKLF
clone_size: once; j_call: TRBJ2-1; v_call: TRBV6-4; d_call: -; cdr3_aa: ASTIGLVP
clone_size: many; j_call: TRBJ2-7; v_call: TRBV12-3/TRBV12-4; d_call: TRBD1; cdr3_aa: ASRPGQGDEQY
clone_size: many; j_call: TRBJ2-5; v_call: TRBV6-1; d_call: -; cdr3_aa: ASSEPQGGETQY